The T cell receptor beta chain under discussion was sequenced for a study of cytomegalovirus exposure and HLA in healthy donors. Study details: Some 87 million unique TCRs from HLA-typed donors were held in an early release of data.

The CDR3 consists of 12 residues. With 3 bases removed from V and 5 bases from J, the gap between germline ends came to 7 bases. Study-wide results and caveats: A later analysis showed HLA-associated TCR beta chains outstripping equally common others in clonal expansion.

With respect to this clone: Its antigen is as yet unknown.

Primers for the PCR totalled 60 Vbeta and 13 Jbeta. The assay was immunoSEQ multiplex PCR, and TCRdb's table has in-frame clones only and misses some. The table has 130,000 or so clones, about two thirds seen once. V and J are TRBV23-1 and TRBJ1-1; no reliable D call. TRBV23-1 carries the ORF label, with uncertain function. This clonotype was obtained from a man in his forties or fifties in good health and CMV-seropositive. The sequenced material came from PBMCs. The CDR3 region has the DNA TGCGCCAGCAGTCAGCTACGTACTGAAGCTTTCTTT. Translating it yields CASSQLRTEAFF.